A selection of T cell receptor beta chains follows, all from one sample in a study of early T cells in non-severe SARS-CoV-2 infection. TCRdb analysed the 5' RACE reads with MiXCR anew, one entry per CDR3 protein. The sample comprises under 85,000 distinct CDR3 sequences, 12% of which are singletons, and approximately 2.4% rests with the top ten. Specimen: whole blood. The receptors were sampled from an adult who was a healthcare worker with PCR-confirmed SARS-CoV-2 infection or an uninfected control (not recorded which). CDR3s include the opening cysteine and the closing phenylalanine or tryptophan. D genes are given only for firm matches. The listing skips clone size in some rows; elsewhere it reads once, few, many or a size class.

j_call v_call d_call clone_size cdr3_aa cdr3_nt
TRBJ2-1 TRBV24-1 - few CATSDPGPSSYNEQFF TGTGCCACCAGTGATCCGGGACCGAGCTCCTACAATGAGCAGTTCTTC
TRBJ1-1 TRBV4-2 - - CASSTRAQNTEAFF TGTGCCAGCAGCACCCGGGCCCAGAACACTGAAGCTTTCTTT
TRBJ2-2 TRBV27 - few CASSPMGTGELFF TGTGCCAGCAGCCCAATGGGGACCGGGGAGCTGTTTTTT
TRBJ1-1 TRBV7-9 - many CASRFAGVGTEAFF TGTGCCAGCAGGTTCGCAGGGGTCGGCACTGAAGCTTTCTTT
TRBJ1-4 TRBV19 - - CASSIERERGRRVTNEKLFF TGTGCCAGTAGTATAGAGCGCGAACGGGGGCGAAGAGTGACTAATGAAAAACTGTTTTTT
TRBJ1-4 TRBV12-3/TRBV12-4 - many CASSLQGAKLFF TGTGCCAGCAGTTTACAGGGTGCAAAACTGTTTTTT
TRBJ2-2 TRBV11-3 - many CASSYGGLGVFFGELFF TGTGCCAGCAGCTATGGTGGGCTAGGAGTTTTCTTCGGGGAGCTGTTTTTT
TRBJ2-7 TRBV12-3/TRBV12-4 TRBD2 - CASSPRQPGTSGGYEQYF TGTGCCAGCAGTCCTAGACAGCCCGGGACTAGCGGGGGGTACGAGCAGTACTTC
TRBJ2-2 TRBV2 - few CASRGTRNTGELFF TGTGCCAGCAGGGGAACCCGTAACACCGGGGAGCTGTTTTTT
TRBJ2-2 TRBV20-1 TRBD1 - CSARRQGATGELFF TGCAGTGCTAGGCGACAGGGGGCCACCGGGGAGCTGTTTTTT
TRBJ1-1 TRBV9 TRBD1 few CASSATGTESEAFF TGTGCCAGCAGCGCGACCGGGACAGAGAGTGAAGCTTTCTTT
TRBJ1-1 TRBV7-9 - - CASSLGGGQAFF TGTGCCAGCAGTTTGGGTGGGGGCCAAGCTTTCTTT
TRBJ2-2 TRBV11-2 TRBD2 - CASSLVFGLAGNTGELFF TGTGCCAGCAGCTTAGTTTTCGGACTAGCGGGTAACACCGGGGAGCTGTTTTTT
TRBJ2-1 TRBV24-1 - - CATSGNRALDYNEQFF TGTGCCACCAGTGGGAACAGGGCTTTGGATTACAATGAGCAGTTCTTC
TRBJ2-3 TRBV20-1 - many CSAFPSHVRGTQYF TGCAGTGCCTTCCCCAGCCACGTTCGCGGTACGCAGTATTTT
TRBJ2-2 TRBV28 - - CASSTSTQGTGELFF TGTGCCAGCAGTACCTCCACCCAGGGGACCGGGGAGCTGTTTTTT
TRBJ2-6 TRBV28 - many CASSLYSSSGANVLTF TGTGCCAGCAGTCTCTACAGTAGCTCTGGGGCCAACGTCCTGACTTTC
TRBJ2-7 TRBV9 TRBD2 - CASSLTSGPYEQYF TGTGCCAGCAGCCTTACTAGCGGACCCTACGAGCAGTACTTC
TRBJ1-2 TRBV5-1 - few CASSLDRQDYGYTF TGCGCCAGCAGCTTGGACAGACAGGACTATGGCTACACCTTC
TRBJ2-1 TRBV11-2 TRBD2 many CASSSYRTPTSGGNNNEQFF TGTGCCAGCAGCTCGTACAGAACACCGACTAGCGGGGGAAATAACAATGAGCAGTTCTTC
TRBJ2-7 TRBV12-3/TRBV12-4 TRBD1 many CASSPRDRLSYEQYF TGTGCCAGCAGTCCTCGGGACAGGCTCTCCTACGAGCAGTACTTC
TRBJ2-1 TRBV9 TRBD2 many CASSVGLARNNEQFF TGTGCCAGCAGCGTGGGACTAGCGAGGAACAATGAGCAGTTCTTC
TRBJ2-2 TRBV10-3 TRBD1 many CAMRRDRDNTGELFF TGTGCCATGCGCCGGGACAGGGACAACACCGGGGAGCTGTTTTTT
TRBJ2-7 TRBV3-1 - - CASSQEAPAGEQYF TGTGCCAGCAGCCAAGAGGCCCCCGCTGGGGAGCAGTACTTC
TRBJ2-1 TRBV10-2 - many CASSEWDFNEQFF TGCGCCAGCAGTGAGTGGGACTTTAATGAGCAGTTCTTC
TRBJ2-2 TRBV19 TRBD2 - CASSMLDPGLAGVGPTGELFF TGTGCCAGTAGTATGCTGGATCCGGGACTAGCGGGAGTTGGGCCCACCGGGGAGCTGTTTTTT
TRBJ2-5 TRBV29-1 - few CSAIPGIETQYF TGCAGCGCCATCCCAGGGATTGAGACCCAGTACTTC
TRBJ2-1 TRBV5-5 - many CASSLIGFSYNEQFF TGTGCCAGCAGCTTGATTGGGTTCTCCTACAATGAGCAGTTCTTC
TRBJ2-1 TRBV24-1 TRBD2 many CATSSGPWPSGAQYNEQFF TGTGCCACCAGTTCCGGACCTTGGCCTAGCGGGGCCCAATACAATGAGCAGTTCTTC
TRBJ2-7 TRBV28 TRBD1 few CASTRDSSYEQYF TGTGCCAGCACCCGGGACAGCTCCTACGAGCAGTACTTC
TRBJ1-3 TRBV12-5 - few CASGLFFGVLDTIYF TGTGCTAGTGGTTTGTTCTTTGGGGTACTGGACACCATATATTTT
TRBJ2-5 TRBV11-2 - many CASSLDLETQYF TGTGCCAGCAGCTTAGACTTGGAGACCCAGTACTTC
TRBJ2-2 TRBV15 - - CATGRRFGELFF TGTGCCACCGGACGGAGATTCGGGGAGCTGTTTTTT
TRBJ2-1 TRBV7-3 - many CASSSSLLSGGGGYEQFF TGTGCCAGCAGCTCCTCCCTCCTATCGGGAGGAGGGGGTTATGAGCAGTTCTTC
TRBJ2-1 TRBV24-1 TRBD2 - CATSDPSGKTYNKQFF TGTGCCACCAGTGATCCCAGCGGGAAAACCTACAATAAGCAGTTCTTC
TRBJ2-1 TRBV6-5 - - CASSRPGTIFSYNEQFF TGTGCCAGCAGCCGCCCCGGGACAATCTTCTCCTACAATGAGCAGTTCTTC
TRBJ2-3 TRBV11-2 - - CASSRKGGDTQYF TGTGCCAGCAGTCGAAAGGGGGGAGATACGCAGTATTTT
TRBJ2-1 TRBV14 TRBD2 - CASSPGLAGGPSFF TGTGCCAGCAGCCCTGGACTAGCGGGAGGGCCTTCGTTCTTC
TRBJ1-4 TRBV29-1 TRBD1 - CSAQGADEKLFF TGCAGCGCCCAGGGGGCAGATGAAAAACTGTTTTTT
TRBJ2-5 TRBV7-6 - many CASSPQVFQETQYF TGTGCCAGCAGCCCTCAGGTTTTCCAAGAGACCCAGTACTTC
TRBJ2-7 TRBV6-6 TRBD1 - CASRIGQGGYEQYF TGTGCCAGCAGGATAGGACAGGGAGGCTACGAGCAGTACTTC
TRBJ2-5 TRBV20-1 TRBD2 few CSARDGASGPETQYF TGCAGTGCTAGAGATGGGGCTAGCGGGCCAGAGACCCAGTACTTC
TRBJ2-7 TRBV7-8 - many CASSSPEQGLTYEQYF TGTGCCAGCAGCTCCCCGGAACAGGGCCTTACTTACGAGCAGTACTTC
TRBJ2-1 TRBV28 - many CASSYNLVGSYNEQFF TGTGCCAGCAGTTACAATCTAGTGGGGTCCTACAATGAGCAGTTCTTC
TRBJ2-7 TRBV11-3 - - CASSLESHEQYF TGTGCCAGCAGCTTAGAGTCCCACGAGCAGTACTTC
TRBJ1-6 TRBV5-1 TRBD1 few CASSLLGQGVNNSPLHF TGCGCCAGCAGCTTGTTGGGACAGGGGGTAAATAATTCACCCCTCCACTTT
TRBJ2-7 TRBV6-6 - few CASSYGGAGGAEQYF TGTGCCAGCAGTTACGGGGGGGCAGGGGGCGCCGAGCAGTACTTC